A single T cell receptor beta chain is shown here with its context. The source of the sample is a study of blood T cell repertoires in COVID-19. Study background: Material from acute and convalescent COVID-19 was sourced from the United States, Italy and Spain. Nucleic acid was either cDNA or gDNA, and it came from T cells, B-cell-depleted T cells, or PBMCs.

Original methodology: For nucleated cells, counts were estimated from reference gene primer amplification. Data came from immunoSEQ multiplex PCR; TCRdb stores just in-frame clones and leaves some out. V and J calls plus clone size are reproduced from that table; the DNA served to infer D and trimming. The profile covers about 260,000 clones, with more than 75% appearing a single time and approximately 1.5% taken by the ten largest. The CDR3 contains 15 residues. Between the trimmed V and J ends, which lost 3 bases and 8 bases, there was a span of 15 bases. CDR1 SGHRS and CDR2 YFSETQ come from the germline V gene.

The chain joins TRBV5-1 to TRBJ1-6; TRBD1 might be the D (5 bases). The specimen was peripheral blood. The sequence came from a woman in her thirties or forties who had recovered from COVID-19. CDR3 DNA: TGCGCCAGCAGCTCTGGGGGGTTCATGGATTCACCCCTCCACTTT. It translates to CASSSGGFMDSPLHF.